These 6 T cell receptor beta chains originate from one sample sequenced in a study of human T cells and chemical hapten exposure. TCRdb reanalysed the RACE reads using MiXCR and keeps one entry per CDR3 protein. This table has 150,000 to 200,000 distinct CDR3 sequences, under 25% appearing once. Sample time point: patch test 1, 2 weeks after DPC sensitization. Treatment defined: therapeutic diphenylcyclopropenone sensitization with weekly scalp DPC. The sample in question was whole blood, obtained in connection with sensitization to the hapten diphenylcyclopropenone (DPC). These receptors all come from a woman aged 45-65 years with alopecia areata. Some clones in this sample may be carry-over from other donors' samples.

This sequence joins TRBV20-1 and TRBJ2-5, with D possibly being TRBD2 (6 bases). Trimming shortened V by 1 base and J by 5 bases, and 20 bases separated the two germline ends. This CDR3 has 16 amino acids. Germline V CDR1 and CDR2: DFQATT, SNEGSKA (reference sequence). CDR3 DNA sequence: TGCAGTGCTAGAGTCGCGGGAATCCCTTTGGGGGAGACCCAGTACTTC. Protein: CSARVAGIPLGETQYF.

In its sample, this clonotype was seen a few times. V usage is TRBV9 and J usage is TRBJ2-5; maybe TRBD1 (5 bases). V shed 0 bases and J shed 5 bases, with 11 bases lying between them. Germline V gene sequence: CDR1 SGDLS, CDR2 YYNGEE. The CDR3 has 14 amino acids. The CDR3 DNA reads as TGTGCCAGCAGCGTAGGACAGAGTCGTGAGACCCAGTACTTC. Protein: CASSVGQSRETQYF.

This clonotype was seen a handful of times. V usage is TRBV20-1 and J usage is TRBJ2-5, with 12 bases lining up with TRBD2. Germline V gene sequence: CDR1 DFQATT, CDR2 SNEGSKA (reference sequence). V gave up 0 bases and J gave up 5 bases; unmatched junction bases: 13. The CDR3 has 18 residues. CDR3 protein: CSAREPKRLAGEVETQYF. CDR3 DNA sequence: TGCAGTGCTAGAGAACCCAAAAGACTAGCGGGAGAAGTGGAGACCCAGTACTTC.

This clonotype occurred many times. The chain joins TRBV13 to TRBJ1-4; tentatively, D is TRBD1 (6 bases). The germline CDR1 and CDR2 sequences are PRHDT and FYEKMQ (reference sequence). The CDR3 runs to 16 residues. V dropped 5 bases and J dropped 4 bases, with 17 bases sitting between them. Here the CDR3 DNA reads TGTGCCAGCAGCCCCCCCGGCAGGGGTCGTAATGAAAAACTGTTTTTT. It is translated as CASSPPGRGRNEKLFF.

This clonotype was seen a single time. The chain joins TRBV20-1 to TRBJ2-3, with D perhaps TRBD1 (5 bases). Germline V lookup: CDR1 DFQATT, CDR2 SNEGSKA (reference sequence). The CDR3 loop spans 16 amino acids. The V end lost 1 base, the J end lost 1 base, and 15 bases lay between the germline ends. The CDR3 sequence is CSARVGKGQGTDTQYF. CDR3 nucleotide sequence: TGCAGTGCTAGAGTTGGGAAGGGGCAGGGCACAGATACGCAGTATTTT.

There are a few counts of this clonotype. The J gene is TRBJ1-5, the V gene TRBV7-2, with D possibly TRBD1 on 6 matching bases. CDR1 and CDR2 (germline): SGHTA, FQGNSA. The CDR3 runs 15 residues. The V end was cut by 1 base, the J end by 5 bases, with 12 bases between. The CDR3 nucleotides are TGTGCCAGCAGCTTAGGGGGGCAGGGGTATCAGCCCCAGCATTTT. It is translated as CASSLGGQGYQPQHF.